This TCR beta chain was retrieved from a study of blood T cells in healthy people across ages. The sample providers were healthy Caucasian people from Russia, aged about 6 to 95. Each individual donor underwent a draw of ten milliliters of peripheral blood. The use of a sample-barcoded 5' primer and a J-beta primer mix characterized a second PCR of about 7 to 12 cycles. Each TCR beta cDNA got a 12-nucleotide random molecular identifier. Using its own MiXCR run on the 5' RACE reads, TCRdb lists one record per CDR3 protein. The sample includes 1.2 million to 1.5 million distinct CDR3 sequences, 42% of them seen just once. Concerning this clonotype itself: Its antigen is as yet unknown.

General study findings and limits: Observed TCR beta diversity per million T cells went down as age went up. This fall followed a roughly linear course with age.

The sequencing input was blood. The receptor comes from a woman aged 18-29 years in good health.

The chain's CDR3 is CASSLRTSGDNTGELFF. The CDR3 DNA sequence: TGTGCCAGCAGTCTACGGACTAGCGGGGATAACACCGGGGAGCTGTTTTTT. The V and J genes are TRBV12-3 or TRBV12-4 and TRBJ2-2, with TRBD2 identical over 12 bases. After removal of 5 bases from V and 2 bases from J, the junction contained 6 bases not matched to a gene. The CDR3 loop spans 17 amino acids.